This T cell receptor (beta chain) was sequenced during a study of blood T cell repertoires in COVID-19. For the study at large: The samples span acute and convalescent COVID-19 from the United States, Italy and Spain. Nucleic acid was either cDNA or gDNA, and it came from T cells, B-cell-depleted T cells, or PBMCs.

This CDR3 is 12 amino acids long. From germline, CDR1 is SGHNT and CDR2 YYREEE (reference sequence). V was pared by 2 bases and J by 12 bases, with 8 bases of the junction left unmatched. Original handling: Amplification of reference gene primers provided the estimated nucleated cell counts. Profiled with immunoSEQ multiplex PCR; TCRdb holds only in-frame clones, not every one. The V and J calls and the clone size are those of that table, but D and trimming were determined from the DNA. The sample has fewer than 650,000 clones, approximately 91% seen once; the top ten hold around 8%. This clonotype was obtained from a woman between 45 and 65 years old with COVID-19, enrolled during active disease. Sequenced: peripheral blood. The J gene is TRBJ2-7, the V gene TRBV5-4; 7 nucleotides align to TRBD1. CDR3 coding DNA: TGTGCCAGCAGCTTAGACCGGGACAGACCGTACTTC. Amino acids: CASSLDRDRPYF.